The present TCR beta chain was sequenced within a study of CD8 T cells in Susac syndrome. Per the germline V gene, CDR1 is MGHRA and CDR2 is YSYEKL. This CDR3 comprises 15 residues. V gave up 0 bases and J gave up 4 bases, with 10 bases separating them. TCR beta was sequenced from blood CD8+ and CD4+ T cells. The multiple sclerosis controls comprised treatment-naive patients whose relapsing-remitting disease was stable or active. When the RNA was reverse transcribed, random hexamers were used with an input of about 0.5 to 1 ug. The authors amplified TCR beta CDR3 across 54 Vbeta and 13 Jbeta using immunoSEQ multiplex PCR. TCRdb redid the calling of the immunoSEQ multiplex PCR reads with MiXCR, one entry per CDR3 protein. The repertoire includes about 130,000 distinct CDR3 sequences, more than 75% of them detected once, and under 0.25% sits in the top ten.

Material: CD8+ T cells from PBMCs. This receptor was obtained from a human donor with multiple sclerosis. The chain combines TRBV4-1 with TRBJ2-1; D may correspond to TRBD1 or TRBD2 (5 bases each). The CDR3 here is CASSQDWGMYNEQFF. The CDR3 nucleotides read TGCGCCAGCAGCCAAGATTGGGGGATGTACAATGAGCAGTTCTTC.